A selection of T cell receptor beta chains follows, all from one sample in a study of post-analysis software for immune sequencing data. TCRdb independently ran MiXCR on the PCR reads; one entry per CDR3 protein. Here the sample spans hundreds of thousands of distinct CDR3 sequences, 44% being singletons. Sequenced material: blood. The source of these receptors is a girl aged 5 to 17 with multiple sclerosis. The CDR3 runs from the conserved cysteine through the conserved F or W. D genes are given only for firm matches. The size entry is marked missing in some rows and otherwise reads once, few, many or a size class.

clone_size,d_call,v_call,j_call,cdr3_nt,cdr3_aa
once,.,TRBV12-3/TRBV12-4,TRBJ2-3,TGTGCCAGCAGTTTCGCGTGGTCCTCTAGCACAGATGCGCAGGATTTT,CASSFAWSSSTDAQDF
.,.,TRBV20-1,TRBJ2-7,TGCAGTGCTCCCCCCAAGCCAGGATCCTACGAGCAGTACTTC,CSAPPKPGSYEQYF
once,.,TRBV6-5,TRBJ2-5,TGTGCCAGCAGTTACCCAACAGGGTCTGGGACCCAGTACTTC,CASSYPTGSGTQYF
.,.,TRBV20-1,TRBJ2-7,TGCAGTGTTAGAAGATCAGGGGGGGCGCGGTACGAGCAGTACTTC,CSVRRSGGARYEQYF
few,.,TRBV12-3/TRBV12-4,TRBJ1-2,TGTGCCAGCAGCGTGGGGTCAGGACTGAACTATGGCTACACCTTC,CASSVGSGLNYGYTF
few,.,TRBV7-2,TRBJ2-4,TGTGCCAGCAGCTTAGACGCGGCCAAAAACATTCAGTACTTC,CASSLDAAKNIQYF
few,TRBD2,TRBV12-3/TRBV12-4,TRBJ2-7,TGTGCCAGCAGGAGCGGGGCGAACTACGAGCAGTACTTC,CASRSGANYEQYF
.,.,TRBV29-1,TRBJ2-7,TGCAGCGTTGACGGGTGGGACAATTCCTACGAGCAGTACTTC,CSVDGWDNSYEQYF
.,.,TRBV5-6,TRBJ2-5,TGTGCCAGCAGTCCACGGGGTATTGGAGAGACCCAGTACTTC,CASSPRGIGETQYF
.,.,TRBV28,TRBJ2-1,TGTGCCAGCAGTCCCCAAGTAGCGCAGTTCTTC,CASSPQVAQFF
few,.,TRBV6-1,TRBJ2-5,TGTGCCAACAACTACTTTGAGACCCAGTACTTC,CANNYFETQYF
few,.,TRBV12-3/TRBV12-4,TRBJ1-2,TGTGCCAGCAGTTTAGTCCCCTCTGACGGACCCTATGGCTACACCTTC,CASSLVPSDGPYGYTF
few,.,TRBV12-3/TRBV12-4,TRBJ2-1,TGTGCTGGGGTCTACAATGAGCAGTTCTTC,CAGVYNEQFF
.,.,TRBV7-9,TRBJ2-7,TGTGCCAGCAGCTTATCCGGGCATCAGTACTTC,CASSLSGHQYF
once,TRBD2,TRBV7-2,TRBJ2-7,TGTGCCAGCAGCTTAGGAAGGGGGCTAGCGGGAGGGTCCGAGCAGTACTTC,CASSLGRGLAGGSEQYF
.,TRBD2,TRBV20-1,TRBJ2-7,TGCAGTGCTAGGCCCCCGGGAGGAACGGCGGCCTACGAGCAGTACTTC,CSARPPGGTAAYEQYF
few,TRBD2,TRBV9,TRBJ2-5,TGTGCCAGCAGCGAGGGACTAGCGGGAGAGACCCAGTACTTC,CASSEGLAGETQYF
.,TRBD1,TRBV12-3/TRBV12-4,TRBJ1-4,TGTGCCAGCAGGCCCCACAGGGGGGAAAAACTGTTTTTT,CASRPHRGEKLFF
once,TRBD2,TRBV18,TRBJ2-3,TGTGCCAGCTCACCGAGGGCGGGGGGCCGGAGAGATACGCAGTATTTT,CASSPRAGGRRDTQYF
few,TRBD2,TRBV15,TRBJ2-4,TGTGCCACCAGCAGCGGGACTAGCGAGAACATTCAGTACTTC,CATSSGTSENIQYF
.,.,TRBV3-1,TRBJ2-1,TGTGCCAGCAGCCAAGAATTTAGCTCCTACAATGAGCAGTTCTTC,CASSQEFSSYNEQFF
few,TRBD2,TRBV7-9,TRBJ2-1,TGTGCCAGCAGTGGACTAGGGTTAGGCAATGAGCAGTTCTTC,CASSGLGLGNEQFF
few,TRBD2,TRBV29-1,TRBJ2-6,TGCAGCGTGAGAAGCGGGGGCTCTGGGGCCAACGTCCTGACTTTC,CSVRSGGSGANVLTF
.,.,TRBV4-1,TRBJ1-2,TGCGCCAGCAGCCAAGATCACAAGGATAACTATGGCTACACCTTC,CASSQDHKDNYGYTF
.,.,TRBV20-1,TRBJ1-5,TGCAGTGCTCCTACTCAGGGTGGAGCTCGTGGCAATCAGCCCCAGCATTTT,CSAPTQGGARGNQPQHF
few,.,TRBV7-9,TRBJ1-1,TGTGCCAGCAGCTTTACGGGCCTGAGTAACACTGAAGCTTTCTTT,CASSFTGLSNTEAFF
few,.,TRBV7-7,TRBJ2-5,TGTGCTAGCAGCTTAAGGACAGGAGGGGGAGAGACCCAGTACTTC,CASSLRTGGGETQYF
.,.,TRBV5-1,TRBJ2-7,TGCGCCAGCAGCTTCACCAGCGCAGGGGGGTTCAACGAGCAGTACTTC,CASSFTSAGGFNEQYF
few,TRBD2,TRBV20-1,TRBJ2-1,TGCAGTGCTAGTGGGGGGACTAGATACTACAATGAGCAGTTCTTC,CSASGGTRYYNEQFF
.,TRBD1,TRBV20-1,TRBJ2-7,TGCAGTGCTGCACAGGGGACCACCTACGAGCAGTACTTC,CSAAQGTTYEQYF
few,.,TRBV4-1,TRBJ2-7,TGCGCCAGCAGCCCCAGCCCCGGGCCCTACGAGCAGTACTTC,CASSPSPGPYEQYF
.,.,TRBV29-1,TRBJ1-1,TGCGGCGTTGAAGGACGGGTAGGCCCTGAAGCTTTCTTT,CGVEGRVGPEAFF
once,.,TRBV12-3/TRBV12-4,TRBJ2-3,TGTGCCAGCACCCCGCTTAAGGGTAGGGGCACAGATACGCAGTATTTT,CASTPLKGRGTDTQYF
.,TRBD1,TRBV10-3,TRBJ1-1,TGTGCCATCAGGGACAGGGACTTGAACACTGAAGCTTTCTTT,CAIRDRDLNTEAFF
.,TRBD1,TRBV7-8,TRBJ1-5,TGTGCCAGCAGCTTAGGGTGGGACAGTCATCAGCCCCAGCATTTT,CASSLGWDSHQPQHF
.,.,TRBV12-3/TRBV12-4,TRBJ2-1,TGTGCCAGCACCGGGTTCGGAGGGATTAACCACAATGAGCAGTTCTTC,CASTGFGGINHNEQFF
.,TRBD1,TRBV27,TRBJ1-6,TGTGCCAGCAGGACAGGGGGCAATTCACCCCTCCACTTT,CASRTGGNSPLHF
.,.,TRBV9,TRBJ2-4,TGTGCCAGCAGCGCAGGGGTAGGCAAAAACATTCAGTACTTC,CASSAGVGKNIQYF
.,TRBD2,TRBV29-1,TRBJ2-5,TGCAGCTCGGGGGGGCAATTGGAGACCCAGTACTTC,CSSGGQLETQYF
many,.,TRBV20-1,TRBJ2-1,TGCAGTGCTAGTCTCGGGCAGGACTACAATGAGCAGTTCTTC,CSASLGQDYNEQFF
.,TRBD2,TRBV6-5,TRBJ2-7,TGTGCCAGCAGTTACCTAGCGGGAGGGAAGGATAGCTACGAGCAGTACTTC,CASSYLAGGKDSYEQYF
few,.,TRBV7-2,TRBJ2-4,TGTGCCAGCAGCTTAGTCGGATCTCAGGGGCTACGAGCGCAGTACTTC,CASSLVGSQGLRAQYF
.,.,TRBV28,TRBJ2-5,TGTGCCAGCAGTCGCAAGGGGGGGGACGAGACCCAGTACTTC,CASSRKGGDETQYF
.,TRBD1,TRBV12-3/TRBV12-4,TRBJ2-7,TGTGCCAGCAGCCTTTTCCCGGGACAGACCTACGAGCAGTACTTC,CASSLFPGQTYEQYF
few,.,TRBV11-3,TRBJ2-5,TGTGCCAGCAGCTTAGGGGCGGGGGCTCGCAAGACCCAGTACTTC,CASSLGAGARKTQYF
.,.,TRBV5-1,TRBJ2-5,TGTGCCAGCAGCTTGGTTGTGGGAGAGACCCAGTACTTC,CASSLVVGETQYF